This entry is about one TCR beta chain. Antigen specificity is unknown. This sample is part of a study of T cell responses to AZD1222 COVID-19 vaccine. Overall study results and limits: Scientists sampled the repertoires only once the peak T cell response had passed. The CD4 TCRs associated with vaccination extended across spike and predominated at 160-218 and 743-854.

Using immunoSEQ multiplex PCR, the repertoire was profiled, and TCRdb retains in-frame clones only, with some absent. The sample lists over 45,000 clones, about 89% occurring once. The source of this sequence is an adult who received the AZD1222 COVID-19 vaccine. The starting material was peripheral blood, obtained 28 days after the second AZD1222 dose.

The CDR3 region has the DNA TGCGCCAGCAGCGAGGGACAGATCTCCTACGAGCAGTACTTC. Translation gives CASSEGQISYEQYF. The V gene is TRBV5-1, the J gene TRBJ2-7, with 7 bases fitting TRBD1. This CDR3 comprises 14 residues. V lost 4 bases to trimming and J lost 0 bases; unmatched junction nucleotides: 4. The germline V gene has CDR1 SGHRS and CDR2 YFSETQ.